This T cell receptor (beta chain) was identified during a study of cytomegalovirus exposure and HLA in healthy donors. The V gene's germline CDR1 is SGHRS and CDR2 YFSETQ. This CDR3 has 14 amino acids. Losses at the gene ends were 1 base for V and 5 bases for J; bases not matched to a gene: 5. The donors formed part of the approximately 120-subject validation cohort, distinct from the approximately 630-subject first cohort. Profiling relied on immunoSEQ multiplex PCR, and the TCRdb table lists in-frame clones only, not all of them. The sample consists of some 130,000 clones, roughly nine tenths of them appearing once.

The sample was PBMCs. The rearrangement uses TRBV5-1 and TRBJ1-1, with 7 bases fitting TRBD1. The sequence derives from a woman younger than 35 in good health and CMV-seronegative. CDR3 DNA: TGCGCCAGCAGCTTGTGGGCAGGGGGAACTGAAGCTTTCTTT. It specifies CASSLWAGGTEAFF.